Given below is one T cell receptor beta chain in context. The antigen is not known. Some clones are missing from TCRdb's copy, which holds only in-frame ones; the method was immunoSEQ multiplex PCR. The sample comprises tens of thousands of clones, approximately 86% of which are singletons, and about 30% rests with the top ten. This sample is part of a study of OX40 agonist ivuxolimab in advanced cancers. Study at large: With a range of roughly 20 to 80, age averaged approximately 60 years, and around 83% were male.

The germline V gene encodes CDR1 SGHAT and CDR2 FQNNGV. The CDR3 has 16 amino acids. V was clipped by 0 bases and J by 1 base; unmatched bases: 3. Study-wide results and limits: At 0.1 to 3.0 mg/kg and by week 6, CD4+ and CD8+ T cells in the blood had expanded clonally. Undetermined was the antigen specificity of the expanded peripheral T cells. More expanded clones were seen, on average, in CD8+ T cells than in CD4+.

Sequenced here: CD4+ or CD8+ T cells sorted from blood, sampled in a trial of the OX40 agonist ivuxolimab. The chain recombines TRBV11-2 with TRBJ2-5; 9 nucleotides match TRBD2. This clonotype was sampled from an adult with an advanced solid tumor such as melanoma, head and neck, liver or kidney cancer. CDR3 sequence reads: CASSLDQAGGQETQYF. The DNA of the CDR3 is TGTGCCAGCAGCTTAGATCAAGCGGGGGGCCAAGAGACCCAGTACTTC.